A single T cell receptor beta chain is shown here with its context. Profiled with immunoSEQ multiplex PCR; TCRdb holds only in-frame clones, not every one. This table has about 82,000 clones, about four fifths appearing once. The CDR3 runs 16 residues. Germline V CDR1 and CDR2: SEHNR, FQNEAQ (reference sequence). Between the trimmed V and J ends, which lost 1 base and 10 bases, there was a span of 22 bases. The data are from a study of blood T cell repertoires in COVID-19. Whole-study context: Donors in the United States, Italy and Spain gave samples during acute or convalescent COVID-19.

This TCR came from a woman aged 40 to 49 with active or convalescent COVID-19. This chain links TRBV7-9 with TRBJ1-1; D gene ambiguous. The material sequenced was peripheral blood. The CDR3 protein is CASSLGGPLGGWGAFF. The CDR3 bases are TGTGCCAGCAGCTTAGGCGGCCCTTTAGGAGGGTGGGGAGCTTTCTTT.